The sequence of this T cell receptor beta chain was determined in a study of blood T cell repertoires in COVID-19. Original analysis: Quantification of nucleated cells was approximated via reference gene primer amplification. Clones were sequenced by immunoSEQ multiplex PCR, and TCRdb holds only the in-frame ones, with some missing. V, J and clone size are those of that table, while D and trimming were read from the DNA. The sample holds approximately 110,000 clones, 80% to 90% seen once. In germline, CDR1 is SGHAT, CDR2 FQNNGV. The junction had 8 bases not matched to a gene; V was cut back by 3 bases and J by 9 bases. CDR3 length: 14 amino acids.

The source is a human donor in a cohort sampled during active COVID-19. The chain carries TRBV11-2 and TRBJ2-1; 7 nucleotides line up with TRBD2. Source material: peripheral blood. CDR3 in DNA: TGTGCCAGCAGCTTTAGGACTAGTACTCTTGAGCAGTTCTTC. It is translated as CASSFRTSTLEQFF. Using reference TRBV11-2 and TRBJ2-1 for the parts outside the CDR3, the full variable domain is EAGVAQSPRYKIIEKRQSVAFWCNPISGHATLYWYQQILGQGPKLLIQFQNNGVVDDSQLPKDRFSAERLKGVDSTLKIQPAKLEDSAVYLCASSFRTSTLEQFFGPGTRLTVL.